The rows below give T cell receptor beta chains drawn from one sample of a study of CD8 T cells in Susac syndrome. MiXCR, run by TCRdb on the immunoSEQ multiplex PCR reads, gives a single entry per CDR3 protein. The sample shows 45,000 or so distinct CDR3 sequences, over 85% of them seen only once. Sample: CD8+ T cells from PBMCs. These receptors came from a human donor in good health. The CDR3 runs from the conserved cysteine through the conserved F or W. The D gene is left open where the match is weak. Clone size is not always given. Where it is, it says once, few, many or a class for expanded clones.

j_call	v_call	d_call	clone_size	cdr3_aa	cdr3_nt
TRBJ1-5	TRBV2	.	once	CASSLATLHSQHF	TGTGCCAGCAGTTTAGCGACCCTGCATTCCCAGCATTTT
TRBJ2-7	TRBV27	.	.	CASSPQQGLDEQYF	TGTGCCAGCAGCCCTCAACAGGGTTTAGACGAGCAGTACTTC
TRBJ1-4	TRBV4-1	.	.	CASSQEAGLDEKLFF	TGCGCCAGCAGCCAAGAAGCAGGGTTGGATGAAAAACTGTTTTTT
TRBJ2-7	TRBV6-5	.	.	CASSCHIRDATYEQYF	TGTGCCAGCAGTTGCCATATTAGGGACGCAACCTACGAGCAGTACTTC
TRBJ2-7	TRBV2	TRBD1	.	CASRPQWTGELYEQYF	TGTGCCAGCAGGCCCCAGTGGACAGGGGAGCTCTACGAGCAGTACTTC
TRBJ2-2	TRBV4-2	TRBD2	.	CASSQVGTGGLAGGSGELFF	TGTGCCAGCAGCCAAGTGGGGACAGGGGGACTAGCGGGAGGCTCCGGGGAGCTGTTTTTT
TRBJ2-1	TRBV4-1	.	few	CASSQVGNEQFF	TGCGCCAGCAGCCAAGTGGGGAATGAGCAGTTCTTC
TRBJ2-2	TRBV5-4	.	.	CASSLSPITGELFF	TGTGCCAGCAGCTTGTCTCCTATAACCGGGGAGCTGTTTTTT
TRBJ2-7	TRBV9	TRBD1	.	CASSSTGGGVYEQYF	TGTGCCAGCAGCTCTACAGGGGGCGGGGTCTACGAGCAGTACTTC
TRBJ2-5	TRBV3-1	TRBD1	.	CASSQRDRGLQETQYF	TGTGCCAGCAGCCAACGGGACAGGGGCCTCCAAGAGACCCAGTACTTC
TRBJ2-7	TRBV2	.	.	CASSDRRGSSYEQYF	TGTGCCAGCAGTGATAGGAGGGGTAGTTCCTACGAGCAGTACTTC
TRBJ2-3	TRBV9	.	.	CASSVGPVMSTDTQYF	TGTGCCAGCAGCGTAGGCCCGGTAATGAGTACAGATACGCAGTATTTT
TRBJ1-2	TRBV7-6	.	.	CASSVVAVGPTPLYTF	TGTGCCAGCAGCGTAGTGGCCGTGGGTCCCACTCCCTTATACACCTTC
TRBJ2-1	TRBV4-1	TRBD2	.	CASSQGWLAGINEQFF	TGCGCCAGCAGCCAAGGTTGGCTAGCGGGAATCAATGAGCAGTTCTTC
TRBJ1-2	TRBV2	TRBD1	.	CASSETGQGNYGYTF	TGTGCCAGCAGTGAAACTGGACAGGGGAACTATGGCTACACCTTC
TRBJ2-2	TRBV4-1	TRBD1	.	CASSLDRANTGELFF	TGCGCCAGCAGCCTCGACAGGGCGAACACCGGGGAGCTGTTTTTT
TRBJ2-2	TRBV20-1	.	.	CSAREDMDSYTGELFF	TGCAGTGCTAGAGAAGATATGGACAGTTATACCGGGGAGCTGTTTTTT
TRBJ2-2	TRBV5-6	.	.	CASSFELSNTGELFF	TGTGCCAGCAGCTTTGAATTATCGAACACCGGGGAGCTGTTTTTT
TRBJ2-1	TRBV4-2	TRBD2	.	CASSQVGTSGRDEQFF	TGTGCCAGCAGCCAAGTTGGGACTAGCGGGAGGGATGAGCAGTTCTTC
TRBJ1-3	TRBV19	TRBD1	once	CASGRPGTGYTGNTIYF	TGTGCCAGTGGACGTCCCGGGACAGGGTATACTGGAAACACCATATATTTT
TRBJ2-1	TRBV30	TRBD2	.	CAWSVLAGGYNEQFF	TGTGCCTGGAGTGTACTAGCGGGAGGGTACAATGAGCAGTTCTTC
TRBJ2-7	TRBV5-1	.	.	CASSLEGIYYEQYF	TGCGCCAGCAGCTTGGAAGGTATTTACTACGAGCAGTACTTC
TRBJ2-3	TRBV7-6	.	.	CASSLATEEDTQYF	TGTGCCAGCAGCTTAGCGACCGAGGAAGATACGCAGTATTTT
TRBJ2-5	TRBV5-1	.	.	CASSLTPTGSFAETQYF	TGCGCCAGCAGCTTGACTCCGACAGGTTCCTTCGCGGAGACCCAGTACTTC
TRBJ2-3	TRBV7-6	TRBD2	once	CASSLAAAGGADTQYF	TGTGCCAGCAGCTTAGCGGCAGCGGGAGGCGCAGATACGCAGTATTTT
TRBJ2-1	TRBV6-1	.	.	CASSRQEAPHNEQFF	TGTGCCAGCAGTCGACAGGAGGCCCCACACAATGAGCAGTTCTTC
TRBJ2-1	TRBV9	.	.	CASSVENRVEQFF	TGTGCCAGCAGCGTAGAGAACCGGGTTGAGCAGTTCTTC
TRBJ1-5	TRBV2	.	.	CASRYRASNQPQHF	TGTGCCAGCAGATACAGGGCTAGCAATCAGCCCCAGCATTTT
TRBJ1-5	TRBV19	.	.	CASSLQGNYQPQHF	TGTGCCAGTAGTCTACAGGGAAACTATCAGCCCCAGCATTTT
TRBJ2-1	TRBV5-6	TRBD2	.	CASSSGTSGRVNEQFF	TGTGCCAGCAGCTCCGGGACTAGCGGGAGAGTAAATGAGCAGTTCTTC
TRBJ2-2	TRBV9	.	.	CASSGANTGELFF	TGTGCCAGCAGCGGGGCGAACACCGGGGAGCTGTTTTTT
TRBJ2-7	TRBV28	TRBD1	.	CASSSRTGDYEQYF	TGTGCCAGCAGTTCCCGGACAGGAGACTACGAGCAGTACTTC
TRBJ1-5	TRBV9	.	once	CASSVGASNQPQHF	TGTGCCAGCAGCGTAGGGGCTAGCAATCAGCCCCAGCATTTT
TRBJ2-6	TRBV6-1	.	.	CASSPDRAGGANVLTF	TGTGCCAGCAGCCCTGACAGGGCGGGAGGGGCCAACGTCCTGACTTTC
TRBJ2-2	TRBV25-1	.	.	CASSESSDTGELFF	TGTGCCAGCAGTGAATCTAGCGACACCGGGGAGCTGTTTTTT
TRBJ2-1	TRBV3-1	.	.	CASREGSNEQFF	TGTGCCAGCAGAGAGGGATCAAATGAGCAGTTCTTC
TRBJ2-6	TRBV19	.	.	CASSNPRVTGANVLTF	TGTGCCAGTAGTAACCCCAGGGTAACCGGGGCCAACGTCCTGACTTTC
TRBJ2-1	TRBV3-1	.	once	CASSHITGVRLNEQFF	TGTGCCAGCAGCCATATAACGGGAGTACGGTTAAATGAGCAGTTCTTC
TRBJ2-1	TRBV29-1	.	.	CSVEEARTQMYNEQFF	TGCAGCGTTGAAGAAGCTAGGACCCAGATGTACAATGAGCAGTTCTTC
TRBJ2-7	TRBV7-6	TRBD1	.	CASSFITDRGGYEQYF	TGTGCCAGCAGCTTCATTACGGACAGGGGAGGGTACGAGCAGTACTTC